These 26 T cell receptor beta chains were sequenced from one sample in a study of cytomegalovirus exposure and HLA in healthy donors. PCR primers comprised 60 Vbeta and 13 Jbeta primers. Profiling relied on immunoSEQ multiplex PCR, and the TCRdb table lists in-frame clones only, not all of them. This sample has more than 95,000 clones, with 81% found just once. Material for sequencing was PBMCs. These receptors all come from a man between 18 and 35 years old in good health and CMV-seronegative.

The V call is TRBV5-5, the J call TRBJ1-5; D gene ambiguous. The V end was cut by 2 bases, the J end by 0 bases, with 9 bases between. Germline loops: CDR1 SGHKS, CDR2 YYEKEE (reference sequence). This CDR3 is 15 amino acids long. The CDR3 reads CASSFSSSSNQPQHF. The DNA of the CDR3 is TGTGCCAGCAGCTTTTCGAGTTCTAGCAATCAGCCCCAGCATTTT.

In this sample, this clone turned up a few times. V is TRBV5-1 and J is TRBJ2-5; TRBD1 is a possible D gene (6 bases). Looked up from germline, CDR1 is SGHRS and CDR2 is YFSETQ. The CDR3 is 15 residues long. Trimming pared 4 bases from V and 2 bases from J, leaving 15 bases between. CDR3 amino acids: CASSLQGRTQETQYF. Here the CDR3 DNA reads TGCGCCAGCAGCCTACAGGGTCGAACGCAAGAGACCCAGTACTTC.

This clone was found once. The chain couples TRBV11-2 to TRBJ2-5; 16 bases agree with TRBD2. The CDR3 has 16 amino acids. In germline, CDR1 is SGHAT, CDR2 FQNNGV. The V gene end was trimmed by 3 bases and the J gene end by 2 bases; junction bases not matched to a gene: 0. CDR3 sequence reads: CASSLGLAGGQETQYF. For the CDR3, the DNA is TGTGCCAGCAGCTTGGGACTAGCGGGGGGGCAAGAGACCCAGTACTTC.

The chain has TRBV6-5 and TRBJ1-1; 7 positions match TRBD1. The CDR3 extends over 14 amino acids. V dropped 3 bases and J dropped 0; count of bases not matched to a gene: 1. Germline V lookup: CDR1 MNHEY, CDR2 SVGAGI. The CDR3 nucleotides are TGTGCCAGCAGTTATGACAGGGTGAACACTGAAGCTTTCTTT. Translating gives CASSYDRVNTEAFF.

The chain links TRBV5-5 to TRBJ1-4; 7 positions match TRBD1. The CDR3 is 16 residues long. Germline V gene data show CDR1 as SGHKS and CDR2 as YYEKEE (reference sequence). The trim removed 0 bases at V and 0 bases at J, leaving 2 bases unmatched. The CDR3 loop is CASSLGDSATNEKLFF. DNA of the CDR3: TGTGCCAGCAGCTTGGGGGACAGTGCAACTAATGAAAAACTGTTTTTT.

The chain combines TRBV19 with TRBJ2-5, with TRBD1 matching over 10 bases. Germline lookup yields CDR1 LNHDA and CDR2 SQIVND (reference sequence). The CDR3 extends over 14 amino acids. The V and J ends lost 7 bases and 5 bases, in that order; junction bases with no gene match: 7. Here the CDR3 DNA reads TGTGCCAGTACCTCGGGACAGGGGAATGAGACCCAGTACTTC. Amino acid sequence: CASTSGQGNETQYF. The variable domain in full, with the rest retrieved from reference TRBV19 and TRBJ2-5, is DGGITQSPKYLFRKEGQNVTLSCEQNLNHDAMYWYRQDPGQGLRLIYYSQIVNDFQKGDIAEGYSVSREKKESFPLTVTSAQKNPTAFYLCASTSGQGNETQYFGPGTRLLVL.

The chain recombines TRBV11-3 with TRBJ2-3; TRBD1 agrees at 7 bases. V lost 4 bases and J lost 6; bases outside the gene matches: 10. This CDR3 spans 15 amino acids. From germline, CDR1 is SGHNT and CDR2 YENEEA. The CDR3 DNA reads TGTGCCAGCAGCTCCCGAACAGGGGAGAGGGATACGCAGTATTTT. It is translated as CASSSRTGERDTQYF. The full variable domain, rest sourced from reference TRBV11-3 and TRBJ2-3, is EAGVVQSPRYKIIEKKQPVAFWCNPISGHNTLYWYLQNLGQGPELLIRYENEEAVDDSQLPKDRFSAERLKGVDSTLKIQPAELGDSAVYLCASSSRTGERDTQYFGPGTRLTVL.

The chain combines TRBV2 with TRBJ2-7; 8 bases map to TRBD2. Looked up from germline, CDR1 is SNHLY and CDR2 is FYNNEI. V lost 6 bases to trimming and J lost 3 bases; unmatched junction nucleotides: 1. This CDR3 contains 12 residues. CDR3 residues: CASSGGGYEQYF. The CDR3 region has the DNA TGTGCCAGCAGCGGGGGGGGCTACGAGCAGTACTTC. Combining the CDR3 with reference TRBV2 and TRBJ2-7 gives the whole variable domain EPEVTQTPSHQVTQMGQEVILRCVPISNHLYFYWYRQILGQKVEFLVSFYNNEISEKSEIFDDQFSVERPDGSNFTLKIRSTKLEDSAMYFCASSGGGYEQYFGPGTRLTVT.

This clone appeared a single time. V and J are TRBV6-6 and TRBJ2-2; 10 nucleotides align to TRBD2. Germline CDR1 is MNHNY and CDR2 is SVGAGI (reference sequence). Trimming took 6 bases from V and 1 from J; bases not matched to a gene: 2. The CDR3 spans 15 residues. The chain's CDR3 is CASRPSGGNTGELFF. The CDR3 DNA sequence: TGTGCCAGCAGACCTAGCGGGGGGAACACCGGGGAGCTGTTTTTT.

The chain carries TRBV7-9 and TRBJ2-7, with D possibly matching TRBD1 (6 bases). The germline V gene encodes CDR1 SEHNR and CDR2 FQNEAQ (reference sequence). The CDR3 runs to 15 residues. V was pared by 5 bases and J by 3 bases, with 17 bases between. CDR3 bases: TGTGCCAGCAGCCCACCAACAGGACAGCTCTACGAGCAGTACTTC. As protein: CASSPPTGQLYEQYF.

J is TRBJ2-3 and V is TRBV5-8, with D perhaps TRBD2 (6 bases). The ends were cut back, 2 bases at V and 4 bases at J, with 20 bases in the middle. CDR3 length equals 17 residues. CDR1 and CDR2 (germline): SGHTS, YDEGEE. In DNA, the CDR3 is TGTGCCAGCAGCTTCACAGCGAGGAGGGTCGGGGCAGATACGCAGTATTTT. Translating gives CASSFTARRVGADTQYF.

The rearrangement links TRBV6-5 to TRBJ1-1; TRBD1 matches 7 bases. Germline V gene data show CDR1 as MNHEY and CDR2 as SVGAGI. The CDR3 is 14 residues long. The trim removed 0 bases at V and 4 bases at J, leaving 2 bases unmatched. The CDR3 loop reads CASSYSRGPTEAFF. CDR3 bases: TGTGCCAGCAGTTACTCTAGGGGGCCCACTGAAGCTTTCTTT.

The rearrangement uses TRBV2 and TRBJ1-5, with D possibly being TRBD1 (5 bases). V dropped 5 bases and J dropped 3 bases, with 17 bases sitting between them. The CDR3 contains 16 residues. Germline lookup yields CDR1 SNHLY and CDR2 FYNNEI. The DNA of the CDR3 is TGTGCCAGCAGTTGGCGGCAGGGCAGGGACAATCAGCCCCAGCATTTT. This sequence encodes CASSWRQGRDNQPQHF. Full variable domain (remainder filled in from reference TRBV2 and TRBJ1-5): EPEVTQTPSHQVTQMGQEVILRCVPISNHLYFYWYRQILGQKVEFLVSFYNNEISEKSEIFDDQFSVERPDGSNFTLKIRSTKLEDSAMYFCASSWRQGRDNQPQHFGDGTRLSIL.

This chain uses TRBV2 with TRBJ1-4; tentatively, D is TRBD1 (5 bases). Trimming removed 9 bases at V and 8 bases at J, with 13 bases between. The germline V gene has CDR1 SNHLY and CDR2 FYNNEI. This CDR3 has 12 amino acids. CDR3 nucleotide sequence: TGTGCCAGAAGGGGTCTGGGAGAAAAACTGTTTTTT. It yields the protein CARRGLGEKLFF.

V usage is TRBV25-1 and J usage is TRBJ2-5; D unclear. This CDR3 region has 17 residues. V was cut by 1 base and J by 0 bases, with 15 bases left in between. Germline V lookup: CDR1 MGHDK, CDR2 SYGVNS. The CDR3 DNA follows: TGTGCCAGCAGTGAATGGGTTGGAAACAGCAACCAAGAGACCCAGTACTTC. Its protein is CASSEWVGNSNQETQYF.

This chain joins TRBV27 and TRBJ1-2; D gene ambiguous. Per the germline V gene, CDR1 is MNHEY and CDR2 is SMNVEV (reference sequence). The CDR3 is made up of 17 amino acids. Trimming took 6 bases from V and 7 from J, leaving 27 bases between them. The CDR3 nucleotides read TGTGCCAGCAGCCTTAGGCGCCGGGAGCGAAACGTGCGTGGCTACACCTTC. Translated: CASSLRRRERNVRGYTF.

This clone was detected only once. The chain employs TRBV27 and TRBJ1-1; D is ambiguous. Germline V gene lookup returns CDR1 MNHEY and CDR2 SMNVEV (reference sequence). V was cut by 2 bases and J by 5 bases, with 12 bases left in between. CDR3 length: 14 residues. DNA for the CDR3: TGTGCCAGCAGTTTAGTGGGGTCGGGGACTGAAGCTTTCTTT. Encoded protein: CASSLVGSGTEAFF.

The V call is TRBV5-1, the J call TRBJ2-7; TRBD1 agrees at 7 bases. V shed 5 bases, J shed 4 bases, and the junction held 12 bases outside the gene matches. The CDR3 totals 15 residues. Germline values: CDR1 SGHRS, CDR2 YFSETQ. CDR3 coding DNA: TGCGCCAGCAGTTCAGGTTCCGGGACAGAATACGAGCAGTACTTC. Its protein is CASSSGSGTEYEQYF.

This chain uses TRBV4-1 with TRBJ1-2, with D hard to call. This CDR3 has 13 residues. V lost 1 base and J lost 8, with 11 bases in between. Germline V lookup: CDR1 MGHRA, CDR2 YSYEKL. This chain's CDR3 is CASSQVITGGYTF. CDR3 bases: TGCGCCAGCAGCCAAGTCATAACGGGGGGCTACACCTTC.

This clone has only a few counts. The CDR3 coding sequence is TGTGCCACCAGCGATAAGGGGGGGCCCGCAGATACGCAGTATTTT. Translated, it gives CATSDKGGPADTQYF. The chain carries TRBV15 and TRBJ2-3; possibly TRBD2 for D (7 bases). The germline V gene encodes CDR1 LNHNV and CDR2 YYDKDF (reference sequence). The CDR3 loop spans 15 amino acids. V shed 5 bases and J shed 4 bases, with 16 bases lying between them.

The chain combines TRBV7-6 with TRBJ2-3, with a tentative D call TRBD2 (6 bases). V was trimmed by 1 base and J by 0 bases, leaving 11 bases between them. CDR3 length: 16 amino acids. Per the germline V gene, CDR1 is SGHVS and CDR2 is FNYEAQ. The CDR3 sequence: CASSLGHGGSTDTQYF. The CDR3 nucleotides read TGTGCCAGCAGCTTAGGGCATGGGGGGAGCACAGATACGCAGTATTTT.

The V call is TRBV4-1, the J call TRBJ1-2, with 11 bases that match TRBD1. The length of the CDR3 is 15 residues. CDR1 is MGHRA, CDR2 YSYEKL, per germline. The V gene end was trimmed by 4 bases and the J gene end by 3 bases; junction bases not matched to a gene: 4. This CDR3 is CASSRMGQGDYGYTF. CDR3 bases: TGCGCCAGCAGCCGCATGGGACAGGGGGACTATGGCTACACCTTC.

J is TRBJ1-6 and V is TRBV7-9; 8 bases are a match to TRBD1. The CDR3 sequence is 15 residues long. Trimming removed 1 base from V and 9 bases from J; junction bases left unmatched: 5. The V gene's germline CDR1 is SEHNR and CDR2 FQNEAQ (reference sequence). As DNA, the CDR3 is TGTGCCAGCAGCTTAGTATGGACAGGGTTTTCACCCCTCCACTTT. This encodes CASSLVWTGFSPLHF.

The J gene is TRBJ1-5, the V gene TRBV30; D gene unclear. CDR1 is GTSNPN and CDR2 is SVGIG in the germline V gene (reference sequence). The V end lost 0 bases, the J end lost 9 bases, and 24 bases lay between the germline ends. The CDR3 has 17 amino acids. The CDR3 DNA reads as TGTGCCTGGAGTGTACCACAAGTGAGGGAGGAGGGTGGGCCCCAGCATTTT. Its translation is CAWSVPQVREEGGPQHF. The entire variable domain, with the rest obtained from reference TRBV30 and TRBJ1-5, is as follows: SQTIHQWPATLVQPVGSPLSLECTVEGTSNPNLYWYRQAAGRGLQLLFYSVGIGQISSEVPQNLSASRPQDRQFILSSKKLLLSDSGFYLCAWSVPQVREEGGPQHFGDGTRLSIL.

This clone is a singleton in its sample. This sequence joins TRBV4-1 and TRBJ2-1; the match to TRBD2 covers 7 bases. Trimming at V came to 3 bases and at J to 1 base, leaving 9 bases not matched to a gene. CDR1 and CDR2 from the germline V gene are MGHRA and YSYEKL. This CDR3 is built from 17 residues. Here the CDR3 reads CASSHSLGEGSYNEQFF. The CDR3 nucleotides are TGCGCCAGCAGCCACTCCCTGGGGGAGGGGTCCTACAATGAGCAGTTCTTC.

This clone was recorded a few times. The CDR3, as DNA: TGTGCCAGCAGTGAAGCGTCGGGAACGCCCCAGCATTTT. It yields the protein CASSEASGTPQHF. The chain recombines TRBV6-1 with TRBJ1-5; no clear D. Deletions cut 0 bases from V and 9 bases from J, with 9 bases between. This CDR3 region has 13 residues. Germline assignment: CDR1 MNHNS and CDR2 SASEGT.